Shown below are 25 T cell receptor beta chains from a single sample sequenced in a study of T cell changes during pregnancy in multiple sclerosis. Produced via immunoSEQ multiplex PCR; TCRdb's table is partial and in-frame only. The sample records about 100,000 clones, just over 90% being singletons. This specimen was peripheral blood, taken after pregnancy. The source is a female donor with multiple sclerosis, enrolled in a pregnancy study.

The chain links TRBV30 to TRBJ2-5, with a weak D call TRBD2 (5 bases). Looked up from germline, CDR1 is GTSNPN and CDR2 is SVGIG (reference sequence). This CDR3 comprises 13 residues. The V end was cut by 1 base, the J end by 2 bases, with 8 bases between. The CDR3 loop is CAWSATTQETQYF. The CDR3, as DNA: TGTGCCTGGAGTGCGACTACGCAAGAGACCCAGTACTTC.

This clone appeared once. V and J are TRBV5-6 and TRBJ1-5; 8 nucleotides match TRBD1. Germline CDR1 SGHDT, CDR2 YYEEEE. The CDR3 has 13 residues. V trimming: 0 bases; J trimming: 10 bases; junction bases outside the gene matches: 3. The DNA for the CDR3 is TGTGCCAGCAGCTTGGGGACAGGGTATCCCCAGCATTTT. Residues: CASSLGTGYPQHF. Full variable domain (outside the CDR3, taken from reference TRBV5-6 and TRBJ1-5): DAGVTQSPTHLIKTRGQQVTLRCSPKSGHDTVSWYQQALGQGPQFIFQYYEEEERQRGNFPDRFSGHQFPNYSSELNVNALLLGDSALYLCASSLGTGYPQHFGDGTRLSIL.

The rearrangement joins TRBV4-1 to TRBJ1-4; D gene uncertain. The germline V gene encodes CDR1 MGHRA and CDR2 YSYEKL. V lost 1 base to trimming and J lost 6 bases, with 9 bases between them. CDR3 size: 14 residues. The CDR3 reads CASSQGTEYEKLFF. In nucleotides, the CDR3 is TGCGCCAGCAGCCAAGGGACTGAGTATGAAAAACTGTTTTTT.

The rearrangement uses TRBV5-4 and TRBJ1-5, with a possible D match to TRBD1 (5 bases). In germline, CDR1 is SGHNT, CDR2 YYREEE (reference sequence). The ends were cut back, 4 bases at V and 11 bases at J, with 31 bases in the middle. The CDR3 runs 18 residues. CDR3 bases: TGTGCCAGCAGCCCCGAATCGCGAATCGGTGGGGCCACTATTGCCCAGCATTTT. It translates to CASSPESRIGGATIAQHF.

V and J are TRBV2 and TRBJ2-7; 12 bases fit TRBD2. The CDR3 covers 16 residues. The V segment lost 1 base and the J segment 3 bases; nucleotides outside the gene matches: 4. Germline V gene sequence: CDR1 SNHLY, CDR2 FYNNEI. CDR3 amino acids: CASSEVRGLAGYEQYF. The CDR3 coding sequence is TGTGCCAGCAGTGAAGTTAGGGGACTAGCGGGCTACGAGCAGTACTTC. The complete variable domain, with remaining parts taken from reference TRBV2 and TRBJ2-7, reads EPEVTQTPSHQVTQMGQEVILRCVPISNHLYFYWYRQILGQKVEFLVSFYNNEISEKSEIFDDQFSVERPDGSNFTLKIRSTKLEDSAMYFCASSEVRGLAGYEQYFGPGTRLTVT.

The V and J genes are TRBV19 and TRBJ1-6; maybe TRBD1 (6 bases). In germline, CDR1 is LNHDA, CDR2 SQIVND (reference sequence). This CDR3 has 14 residues. Deletions cut 10 bases from V and 10 bases from J, with 20 bases between. The CDR3 bases are TGTGCCACACACTCACAGGGAATTGGCTCACCCCTCCACTTT. Its protein product is CATHSQGIGSPLHF.

The J gene is TRBJ1-6, the V gene TRBV5-4; D is possibly TRBD1 (5 bases). Between the trimmed V and J ends, which lost 2 bases and 2 bases, there was a span of 8 bases. In germline, CDR1 is SGHNT, CDR2 YYREEE (reference sequence). The CDR3 length is 15 residues. CDR3 in amino acids: CASSFQGAYNSPLHF. The CDR3 region has the DNA TGTGCCAGCAGCTTCCAGGGCGCCTATAATTCACCCCTCCACTTT.

The V gene is TRBV7-8, the J gene TRBJ1-2, with TRBD1 matching over 7 bases. The germline V gene has CDR1 SGHVS and CDR2 FQNEAQ. CDR3 length: 13 residues. With 1 base clipped from V and 7 bases from J, the junction kept 3 bases outside the gene matches. Here the CDR3 DNA reads TGTGCCAGCAGCTTAGACAGGGGCGGTGGCTACACCTTC. Encoded protein: CASSLDRGGGYTF.

The rearrangement links TRBV10-1 to TRBJ1-4, with 9 bases matching TRBD1. Trimming removed 2 bases from V and 5 bases from J; junction bases left unmatched: 3. The CDR3 sequence is 15 residues long. The germline gives CDR1 WNHNN, CDR2 SYGVQD (reference sequence). CDR3 in DNA: TGCGCCAGCAGTGAGCCGGGACAGGGAAATGAAAAACTGTTTTTT. The encoded protein is CASSEPGQGNEKLFF.

The chain uses TRBV19 and TRBJ2-2, with a weak D call TRBD2 (5 bases). This CDR3 spans 15 amino acids. Trimming took off 5 bases at V and 2 bases at J, with 12 bases between the two ends. Germline CDR1 is LNHDA and CDR2 is SQIVND (reference sequence). CDR3 region: CASSGSGSNTGELFF. CDR3 DNA sequence: TGTGCCAGTAGTGGGAGCGGAAGTAACACCGGGGAGCTGTTTTTT.

The chain employs TRBV25-1 and TRBJ2-1; tentative D call: TRBD2 (5 bases). Deletions cut 3 bases from V and 5 bases from J, with 11 bases between. Per germline, CDR1 MGHDK and CDR2 SYGVNS. This CDR3 spans 14 amino acids. The CDR3 is CASSETGIHNEQFF. The CDR3 bases are TGTGCCAGCAGTGAGACGGGGATTCACAATGAGCAGTTCTTC.

The rearrangement joins TRBV16 to TRBJ1-1; no definite D call. The CDR3 totals 13 residues. Trimming took off 3 bases at V and 4 bases at J, with 9 bases between the two ends. Germline V gene data show CDR1 as KGHSY and CDR2 as FQNENV. The CDR3 sequence is CASSHGSFTEAFF. In DNA, the CDR3 is TGTGCCAGCAGCCATGGGAGTTTCACTGAAGCTTTCTTT. The variable domain in full, completed from reference TRBV16 and TRBJ1-1, reads GEEVAQTPKHLVRGEGQKAKLYCAPIKGHSYVFWYQQVLKNEFKFLISFQNENVFDETGMPKERFSAKCLPNSPCSLEIQATKLEDSAVYFCASSHGSFTEAFFGQGTRLTVV.

This clone has just a few counts. The chain is built from TRBV9 and TRBJ1-1; 7 bases are a match to TRBD1. CDR3 length: 17 residues. Looked up from germline, CDR1 is SGDLS and CDR2 is YYNGEE. The ends lost 3 bases at V and 3 bases at J; junction bases unmatched: 14. The chain's CDR3 is CASSESTGKFEDTEAFF. The CDR3 bases are TGTGCCAGCAGCGAATCGACAGGGAAGTTTGAGGACACTGAAGCTTTCTTT.

V is TRBV5-1 and J is TRBJ2-1, with TRBD1 matching 11 bases. This CDR3 is built from 17 residues. Germline-derived CDR1 and CDR2 are SGHRS and YFSETQ. V lost 4 bases and J lost 2; bases outside the gene matches: 8. The CDR3 is CASSPLVGQGAYNEQFF. The CDR3 DNA is TGCGCCAGCAGCCCCCTGGTGGGACAGGGGGCCTACAATGAGCAGTTCTTC. The full variable domain, in which reference TRBV5-1 and TRBJ2-1 provide the parts outside the CDR3, is KAGVTQTPRYLIKTRGQQVTLSCSPISGHRSVSWYQQTPGQGLQFLFEYFSETQRNKGNFPGRFSGRQFSNSRSEMNVSTLELGDSALYLCASSPLVGQGAYNEQFFGPGTRLTVL.

The genes are TRBV27 and TRBJ2-1, with D possibly TRBD1 on 6 matching bases. Germline V gene data show CDR1 as MNHEY and CDR2 as SMNVEV (reference sequence). This CDR3 spans 16 amino acids. V lost 3 bases to trimming and J lost 8 bases, with 20 bases between them. The CDR3 loop reads CASSLRAGASFDEQFF. The CDR3 nucleotides read TGTGCCAGCAGTTTGCGGGCAGGGGCTTCTTTCGATGAGCAGTTCTTC.

The V and J genes are TRBV11-1 and TRBJ1-2; 9 nucleotides agree with TRBD1. This CDR3 spans 13 amino acids. Germline CDR1 and CDR2: SGHAT and FQDESV (reference sequence). Trimming at V came to 5 bases and at J to 3 bases, leaving 1 base not matched to a gene. The CDR3 region is CASSRTGDYGYTF. The CDR3 DNA reads TGTGCCAGCAGCCGGACAGGGGACTATGGCTACACCTTC.

V is TRBV5-1 and J is TRBJ2-5, with 8 bases identical to TRBD2. J gave up 1 base and V 0 bases, and 2 bases lay outside the gene matches. The germline V gene encodes CDR1 SGHRS and CDR2 YFSETQ. This CDR3 spans 15 amino acids. CDR3 sequence: CASSLVRGGQETQYF. The CDR3 DNA reads as TGCGCCAGCAGCTTGGTACGGGGGGGCCAAGAGACCCAGTACTTC. Drawing the rest from reference TRBV5-1 and TRBJ2-5, the complete variable domain is KAGVTQTPRYLIKTRGQQVTLSCSPISGHRSVSWYQQTPGQGLQFLFEYFSETQRNKGNFPGRFSGRQFSNSRSEMNVSTLELGDSALYLCASSLVRGGQETQYFGPGTRLLVL.

The chain carries TRBV5-8 and TRBJ1-6; D might be TRBD1 (5 bases). Trimming stripped 4 bases from V and 10 bases from J, with 15 bases between. This CDR3 comprises 14 residues. Per the germline V gene, CDR1 is SGHTS and CDR2 is YDEGEE. CDR3 in amino acids: CASSVSGYESPLHF. CDR3 bases: TGTGCCAGCAGCGTATCAGGGTATGAATCACCCCTCCACTTT.

V gene TRBV5-4 combines with J gene TRBJ2-5, with 9 bases lining up with TRBD2. Germline loops: CDR1 SGHNT, CDR2 YYREEE (reference sequence). The ends lost 2 bases at V and 3 bases at J; junction bases unmatched: 5. CDR3 length: 15 residues. CDR3 nucleotides: TGTGCCAGCAGCTTCAGCGGGGGGTTTAAAGAGACCCAGTACTTC. Its translation is CASSFSGGFKETQYF.

The chain links TRBV6-5 to TRBJ1-3, with D tentatively TRBD1 (5 bases). Looked up from germline, CDR1 is MNHEY and CDR2 is SVGAGI. V was clipped by 6 bases and J by 2 bases, with 14 bases between them. The CDR3 is 15 amino acids. CDR3 loop: CASSRPGQTGNTIYF. The CDR3 DNA reads TGTGCCAGCAGCCGCCCTGGACAAACTGGAAACACCATATATTTT.

The chain carries TRBV6-1 and TRBJ2-1, with 11 bases fitting TRBD2. In germline, CDR1 is MNHNS, CDR2 SASEGT. CDR3 length equals 15 residues. The J segment lost 9 bases and the V segment lost 0 bases, leaving 4 bases of the junction unmatched. The CDR3 spells CASSEASGGAFEQFF. CDR3 DNA: TGTGCCAGCAGTGAAGCTAGCGGGGGGGCGTTTGAGCAGTTCTTC.

V gene TRBV19 combines with J gene TRBJ1-2; no reliable D call. With 5 bases removed from V and 0 bases from J, the gap between germline ends came to 4 bases. Germline V lookup: CDR1 LNHDA, CDR2 SQIVND (reference sequence). The CDR3 runs to 12 residues. In nucleotides, the CDR3 is TGTGCCAGTAGTGCAGCTAACTATGGCTACACCTTC. This gives the protein CASSAANYGYTF.

The table lists this clone with a count of one. The chain uses TRBV19 and TRBJ2-7; 7 nucleotides line up with TRBD1. Germline CDR1 and CDR2: LNHDA and SQIVND (reference sequence). The CDR3 totals 16 residues. V lost 3 bases to trimming and J lost 6 bases; unmatched junction nucleotides: 14. The chain's CDR3 is CASSIRSGTVETEQYF. In DNA, the CDR3 is TGTGCCAGTAGTATTCGATCTGGGACAGTAGAAACCGAGCAGTACTTC.

CDR3 nucleotide sequence: TGTGCCACCAGCCCTCCTAGCGGGCACGGCACAGATACGCAGTATTTT. Translated: CATSPPSGHGTDTQYF. The V gene is TRBV15, the J gene TRBJ2-3; 8 nucleotides line up with TRBD2. The CDR3 consists of 16 residues. V was clipped by 5 bases and J by 1 base; unmatched bases: 8. Looked up from germline, CDR1 is LNHNV and CDR2 is YYDKDF (reference sequence).

The rearrangement joins TRBV21-1 to TRBJ1-2; TRBD1 is the table's D call and was not checked against the DNA. TRBV21-1 is a pseudogene segment. The CDR3 consists of 15 residues. The CDR3 here is CASSKSGQLNYGYTF. The CDR3 bases are TGTGCCAGCAGCAAATCAGGACAGCTAAACTATGGCTACACCTTC.